This entry is about one T cell receptor (beta chain). These data come from a study of CD8 T cells in Susac syndrome. Study information: Blood was drawn from Susac syndrome patients while they were therapy-naive, on corticosteroids, or on intravenous immunoglobulin alone.

RNA amounts of 0.5 to 1 ug underwent reverse transcription with random hexamers. MiXCR, run by TCRdb on the immunoSEQ multiplex PCR reads, gives a single entry per CDR3 protein. The sample contains some 240,000 distinct CDR3 sequences, around 96% of which appear only once. Per germline, CDR1 LNHNV and CDR2 YYDKDF (reference sequence). The junction had 5 bases not matched to a gene; V was cut back by 5 bases and J by 2 bases. The CDR3 spans 14 residues. The TCR sequence derives from a human donor with Susac syndrome. What was sequenced was CD4+ T cells from PBMCs. V gene TRBV15 combines with J gene TRBJ2-5; 7 bases map to TRBD1. The CDR3 sequence: CATSYRDRQETQYF. The DNA for the CDR3 is TGTGCCACCAGCTACCGGGACAGACAAGAGACCCAGTACTTC.